These T cell receptor beta chains were read from a single sample in a study of cytotoxic CD8 clonotypes in ibrutinib-treated CLL. This table comes from immunoSEQ multiplex PCR, and its TCRdb copy is limited to in-frame clones, with some not included. This repertoire shows approximately 74,000 clones, around 80% found once; its top ten account for about 8%. The material was PBMCs, obtained at disease progression, from a patient treated with ibrutinib. The receptors derive from a human donor with chronic lymphocytic leukemia. The CDR3 runs from the conserved cysteine through the conserved F or W. The D gene is left open where the match is weak. Only part of the rows carry a size: once, few, many, or a class if the clone is expanded.

abundance: -
v_gene: TRBV4-1
d_gene: -
j_gene: TRBJ2-1
CDR3nt: TGCGCCAGCAGCCAACGACAGAGCTCCTACAATGAGCAGTTCTTC
CDR3aa: CASSQRQSSYNEQFF

abundance: -
v_gene: TRBV6-1
d_gene: -
j_gene: TRBJ1-4
CDR3nt: TGTGCCAGCAGTGAGGACAATCCTTACTCCTTAACTAATGAAAAACTGTTTTTT
CDR3aa: CASSEDNPYSLTNEKLFF

abundance: -
v_gene: TRBV6-1
d_gene: TRBD1
j_gene: TRBJ2-7
CDR3nt: TGTGCCAGCACCTCGGGACAGGTTACCTACGAGCAGTACTTC
CDR3aa: CASTSGQVTYEQYF

abundance: -
v_gene: TRBV27
d_gene: -
j_gene: TRBJ1-2
CDR3nt: TGTGCCAGCAGTTTATTAGGACATCCGAACTATGGCTACACCTTC
CDR3aa: CASSLLGHPNYGYTF

abundance: -
v_gene: TRBV5-4
d_gene: TRBD1
j_gene: TRBJ2-7
CDR3nt: TGTGCCAGCAGAATAGGAAGGGGACAGAACACCAACGAGCAGTACTTC
CDR3aa: CASRIGRGQNTNEQYF

abundance: -
v_gene: TRBV6-1
d_gene: TRBD1
j_gene: TRBJ1-1
CDR3nt: TGTGCCAGCAGTGGAGGGACAGGGGCATACACTGAAGCTTTCTTT
CDR3aa: CASSGGTGAYTEAFF

abundance: -
v_gene: TRBV19
d_gene: TRBD2
j_gene: TRBJ2-1
CDR3nt: TGTGCCAGTAGTTCTTCCTGGACTAGCGGGAGTTGGAATGAGCAGTTCTTC
CDR3aa: CASSSSWTSGSWNEQFF

abundance: -
v_gene: TRBV5-1
d_gene: TRBD1
j_gene: TRBJ1-1
CDR3nt: TGCGCCAGCAGCCTTAACGGCGGCAGGGGGGGCACTGAAGCTTTCTTT
CDR3aa: CASSLNGGRGGTEAFF

abundance: -
v_gene: TRBV4-2
d_gene: TRBD1
j_gene: TRBJ2-1
CDR3nt: TGTGCCAGCAGCCAAGTTACTGGGACAGGGGACAATGAGCAGTTCTTC
CDR3aa: CASSQVTGTGDNEQFF

abundance: -
v_gene: TRBV10-2
d_gene: -
j_gene: TRBJ2-7
CDR3nt: TGCGCCGCAGAGACATTGGGCCAAGAACCTCGGGAGCAGTACTTC
CDR3aa: CAAETLGQEPREQYF

abundance: -
v_gene: TRBV5-1
d_gene: TRBD1
j_gene: TRBJ1-1
CDR3nt: TGCGCCAGCAGCTTGGGAGGGACAGGGGTGACTGAAGCTTTCTTT
CDR3aa: CASSLGGTGVTEAFF

abundance: once
v_gene: TRBV5-5
d_gene: -
j_gene: TRBJ1-5
CDR3nt: TGTGCCAGCATCGTGGCGTTTAATCAGCCCCAGCATTTT
CDR3aa: CASIVAFNQPQHF

abundance: few
v_gene: TRBV18
d_gene: -
j_gene: TRBJ1-1
CDR3nt: TGTGCCAGCCACCGGGACACTGAAGCTTTCTTT
CDR3aa: CASHRDTEAFF

abundance: -
v_gene: TRBV7-9
d_gene: -
j_gene: TRBJ1-4
CDR3nt: TGTGCCAGCAGCGGGGACATCTCCATAGGGGAAAAACTGTTTTTT
CDR3aa: CASSGDISIGEKLFF

abundance: -
v_gene: TRBV2
d_gene: -
j_gene: TRBJ2-1
CDR3nt: TGTGCCAGCAGTGTCTATGGGGGGAATGAGCAGTTCTTC
CDR3aa: CASSVYGGNEQFF

abundance: -
v_gene: TRBV4-2
d_gene: -
j_gene: TRBJ1-1
CDR3nt: TGTGCCAGCAGCCCCAACCCAGGGTTGCGTGAAGCTTTCTTT
CDR3aa: CASSPNPGLREAFF

abundance: -
v_gene: TRBV19
d_gene: TRBD1
j_gene: TRBJ1-1
CDR3nt: TGTGCCACCAGACAGGGGCCGAACACTGAAGCTTTCTTT
CDR3aa: CATRQGPNTEAFF

abundance: -
v_gene: TRBV6-5
d_gene: TRBD1
j_gene: TRBJ1-3
CDR3nt: TGTGCCAGCAGTTACACAGGGGACTCTGGAAACACCATATATTTT
CDR3aa: CASSYTGDSGNTIYF

abundance: -
v_gene: TRBV19
d_gene: TRBD1
j_gene: TRBJ1-2
CDR3nt: TGTGCCAGTAGTACCCGTACGGACAGGGTGGCTGGCTACACCTTC
CDR3aa: CASSTRTDRVAGYTF

abundance: -
v_gene: TRBV7-9
d_gene: -
j_gene: TRBJ2-1
CDR3nt: TGTGCCAGCAGCTTATCTGTTGAGCAGTTCTTC
CDR3aa: CASSLSVEQFF

abundance: few
v_gene: TRBV6-1
d_gene: -
j_gene: TRBJ1-2
CDR3nt: TGTGCCAGCAGTGAGCAGGGTCATTTCTATGGCTACACCTTC
CDR3aa: CASSEQGHFYGYTF

abundance: -
v_gene: TRBV7-9
d_gene: TRBD1
j_gene: TRBJ1-2
CDR3nt: TGTGCCAGCAGCCGACAGGGAGGCTATGGCTACACCTTC
CDR3aa: CASSRQGGYGYTF

abundance: few
v_gene: TRBV7-9
d_gene: -
j_gene: TRBJ2-2
CDR3nt: TGTGCCAGCACCCTCTTAGGTCGTACCGGGGAGCTGTTTTTT
CDR3aa: CASTLLGRTGELFF

abundance: -
v_gene: TRBV13
d_gene: -
j_gene: TRBJ1-1
CDR3nt: TGTGCCAGCAGCCCTAGGGTCGCCCAGGGGACTGAAGCTTTCTTT
CDR3aa: CASSPRVAQGTEAFF